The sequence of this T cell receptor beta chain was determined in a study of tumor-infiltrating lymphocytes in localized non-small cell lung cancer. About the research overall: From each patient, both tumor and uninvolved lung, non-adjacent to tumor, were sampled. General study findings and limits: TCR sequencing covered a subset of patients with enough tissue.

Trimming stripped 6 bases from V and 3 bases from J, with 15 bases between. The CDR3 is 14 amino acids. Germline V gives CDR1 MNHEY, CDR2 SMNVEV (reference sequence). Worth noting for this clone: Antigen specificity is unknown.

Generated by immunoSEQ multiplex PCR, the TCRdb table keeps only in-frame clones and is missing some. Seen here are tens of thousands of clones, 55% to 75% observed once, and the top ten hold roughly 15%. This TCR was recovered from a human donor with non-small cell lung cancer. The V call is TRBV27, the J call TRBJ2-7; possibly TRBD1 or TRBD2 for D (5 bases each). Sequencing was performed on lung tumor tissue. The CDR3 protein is CASRRGGGFYEQYF. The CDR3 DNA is TGTGCCAGCAGAAGAGGTGGGGGATTCTACGAGCAGTACTTC.